This T cell receptor beta chain emerged from a study of Graves' ophthalmopathy and Graves' hyperthyroidism. A word on this clonotype: What it binds is unknown.

Patients were left out if they had other autoimmune diseases, uncontrolled infections, pregnancy or lactation. Clinical symptoms, serum thyroxine, TRAb, thyroid ultrasound and orbital computed tomography were relied on for diagnosis. The PBMCs originated from over 9 ml of fresh peripheral blood. From RNA, the CDR3 regions of TCR beta chains were amplified and sequenced. RT-PCR in the first round used HTBI primers; a second-round multiplex PCR followed. TCRdb reprocessed the multiplex PCR reads with MiXCR, giving one entry per CDR3 protein. The data hold roughly 380,000 distinct CDR3 sequences, with approximately 15% observed a single time. The V gene's germline CDR1 is KGHDR and CDR2 SFDVKD. The V end lost 5 bases, the J end lost 4 bases, and 13 bases lay between the germline ends. The CDR3 runs to 14 residues. Study-level findings and limits: Blood samples also showed most expanded thyroid clonotypes exceeding 0.001 frequency.

Specimen: peripheral blood. The source of this sequence is a woman younger than 35 with stable Graves' hyperthyroidism. V gene TRBV24-1 combines with J gene TRBJ1-1; no reliable D call. The CDR3 nucleotides are TGTGCCACCAGTGGACCGGGAGCAGGCACTGAAGCTTTCTTT. Its translation is CATSGPGAGTEAFF.